This T cell receptor (beta chain) was profiled in a study of blood T cell repertoires in COVID-19. As for the study in general: PBMCs, B-cell-depleted T cells, or T cells were the source of the cDNA or gDNA that made up the material.

Original handling: Scientists estimated how many nucleated cells there were by amplifying reference gene primers. Using immunoSEQ multiplex PCR, the repertoire was profiled, and TCRdb retains in-frame clones only, with some absent. Clonal size and the V and J genes are those of that table, whereas D and trimming came from the DNA. The sample consists of about 170,000 clones, 88% of them appearing once. The CDR3 runs to 15 residues. Trimming shortened V by 0 bases and J by 1 base, and 10 bases separated the two germline ends. CDR1 and CDR2 (germline): SGHDT, YYEEEE. The genes are TRBV5-6 and TRBJ1-2; D possibly corresponds to TRBD1 (5 bases). Material: peripheral blood. The TCR originated in a man aged 45-60 years who had recovered from COVID-19. The CDR3 region has the DNA TGTGCCAGCAGCTTGGAGAGACAGTATAACTATGGCTACACCTTC. Translating gives CASSLERQYNYGYTF.